Each of the 6 T cell receptor beta chains below was sequenced from the same sample in a study of blood T cells in healthy people across ages. A sample-barcoded 5' primer and a J-beta primer mix were used in a second PCR of about 7 to 12 cycles. MiXCR, run by TCRdb on the 5' RACE reads, gives a single entry per CDR3 protein. The sample carries some 670,000 distinct CDR3 sequences, about 50% recorded once. Sequenced input: blood. The receptors were sampled from an elderly woman in good health.

This chain connects TRBV4-1 to TRBJ2-7; TRBD1 matches at 9 bases. J lost 0 bases, V lost 6 bases, and 6 bases had no gene match. Germline V gives CDR1 MGHRA, CDR2 YSYEKL. CDR3 length: 15 residues. In DNA form, the CDR3 reads TGCGCCAGCAGGCAGACAGGGGGGGTCTCCTACGAGCAGTACTTC. Amino acid sequence: CASRQTGGVSYEQYF.

The chain joins TRBV18 to TRBJ1-2, with 7 bases lining up with TRBD1. Germline CDR1 is KGHSH and CDR2 is LQKENI. CDR3 size: 14 residues. V gave up 3 bases and J gave up 5 bases; unmatched junction bases: 6. CDR3 amino acids: CASSPDRDHYGYTF. The CDR3 DNA reads TGTGCCAGCTCACCCGACAGGGACCATTATGGCTACACCTTC.

The chain has TRBV2 and TRBJ2-1, with D possibly TRBD1 on 5 matching bases. Germline values: CDR1 SNHLY, CDR2 FYNNEI. The CDR3 totals 16 residues. V was pared by 6 bases and J by 6 bases, with 21 bases between. In nucleotides, the CDR3 is TGTGCCAGCAGCGTATCGTTGACCCTTCAGGGCAATGAGCAGTTCTTC. As protein: CASSVSLTLQGNEQFF.

This clonotype appeared many times. The V and J genes are TRBV6-1 and TRBJ2-5; TRBD1 might be the D (6 bases). The CDR3 runs 12 residues. The ends were cut back, 8 bases at V and 5 bases at J, with 12 bases in the middle. In germline, CDR1 is MNHNS, CDR2 SASEGT. CDR3 nucleotide sequence: TGTGCCAGCTGTTACAGGGCCGAGACCCAGTACTTC. It yields the protein CASCYRAETQYF.

This chain uses TRBV29-1 with TRBJ2-3; perhaps TRBD2 as D (6 bases). The CDR3 sequence is 11 residues long. In germline, CDR1 is SQVTM, CDR2 ANQGSEA. Deletions cut 7 bases from V and 5 bases from J, with 10 bases between. The CDR3 DNA sequence: TGCAGCGCTTTGGGGGGAGATACGCAGTATTTT. It encodes CSALGGDTQYF.

The chain has TRBV10-1 and TRBJ2-5; unclear D gene. The J call could be wrong; TRBJ2-7 is a better fit for the DNA end. CDR1 is WNHNN and CDR2 is SYGVQD in the germline V gene (reference sequence). The CDR3 extends over 13 amino acids. The CDR3: CASSESMVYEQYF. CDR3 coding DNA: TGCGCCAGCAGTGAGTCGATGGTTTACGAGCAGTACTTC.